One T cell receptor beta chain is described in this entry. Its target is unknown. These data come from a study of tumor and adjacent non-tumor tissue in lung cancer. As for the study in general: Aged roughly 30 to 85 years, patients included 10 men and 4 or 5 women with stage I to III disease.

This CDR3 contains 13 residues. The template was RNA from unsorted bulk tissue. More than 3 cm separated this lung sample from the edge of the tumor. Three rounds of nested PCR, following a modified ARM-PCR protocol, produced the TCRbeta library. Via MiXCR, TCRdb re-called the multiplex PCR reads, giving one row per CDR3 protein. The sample lists over 80,000 distinct CDR3 sequences; roughly 78% were seen once. Study-level findings and limits: Higher tumor TCR diversity was associated with shorter survival.

Sequenced input: distant non-tumor lung tissue. This clonotype was sampled from a man in his fifties or sixties with small cell lung cancer. The V and J genes are TRBV12-3 or TRBV12-4 and TRBJ2-5; D is perhaps TRBD1 (5 bases). This chain's CDR3 is CVGRSSGKETQYF. As DNA, the CDR3 is TGTGTCGGCAGGTCGTCAGGGAAAGAGACCCAGTACTTC.